Given below is one TCR beta chain in context. Some clones are missing from TCRdb's copy, which holds only in-frame ones; the method was immunoSEQ multiplex PCR. The sample contains 250,000 to 300,000 clones, about 91% of which appear only once. This sample is drawn from a study of blood T cell repertoires in COVID-19. The wider study: Whether acute or convalescent, the COVID-19 samples came from the United States, Italy and Spain. PBMCs, B-cell-depleted T cells, or T cells provided the cDNA or gDNA that made up the material.

The CDR3 covers 14 residues. Germline-derived CDR1 and CDR2 are SGHDN and FVKESK. Trimming cost V 3 bases and J 3 bases; bases outside gene matches: 5. Sequencing was performed on peripheral blood. The clonotype originates from a woman in her 30s who had recovered from COVID-19. The V gene is TRBV14, the J gene TRBJ2-7; 7 bases are a match to TRBD1. The CDR3 is CASSHSRQGYEQYF. Written as DNA, the CDR3 is TGTGCCAGCAGCCATTCCCGACAGGGCTACGAGCAGTACTTC.